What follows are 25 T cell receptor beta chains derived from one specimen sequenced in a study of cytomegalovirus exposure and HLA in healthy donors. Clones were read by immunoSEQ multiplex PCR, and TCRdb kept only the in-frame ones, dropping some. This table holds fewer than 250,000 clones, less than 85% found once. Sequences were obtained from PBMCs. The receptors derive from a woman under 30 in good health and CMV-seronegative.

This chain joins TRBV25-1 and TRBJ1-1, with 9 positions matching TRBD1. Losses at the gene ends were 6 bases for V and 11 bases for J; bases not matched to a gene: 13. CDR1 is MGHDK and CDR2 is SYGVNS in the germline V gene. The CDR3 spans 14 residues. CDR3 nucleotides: TGTGCCAGCAGCCCACTCCGGACAGGGGCCAGGGCTTTCTTT. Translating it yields CASSPLRTGARAFF.

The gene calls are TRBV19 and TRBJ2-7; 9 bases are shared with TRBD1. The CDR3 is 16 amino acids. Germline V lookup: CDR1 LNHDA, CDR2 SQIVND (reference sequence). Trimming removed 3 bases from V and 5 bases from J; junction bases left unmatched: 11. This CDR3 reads CASSIAVLRTGDEQYF. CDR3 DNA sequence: TGTGCCAGTAGTATTGCAGTGCTGCGGACAGGGGACGAGCAGTACTTC.

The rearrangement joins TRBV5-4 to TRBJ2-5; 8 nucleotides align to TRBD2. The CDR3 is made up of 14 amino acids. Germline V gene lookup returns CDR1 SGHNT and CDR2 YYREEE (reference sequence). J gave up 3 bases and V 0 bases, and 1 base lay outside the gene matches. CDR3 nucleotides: TGTGCCAGCAGCTTGGGCGGGGGGAAAGAGACCCAGTACTTC. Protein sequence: CASSLGGGKETQYF.

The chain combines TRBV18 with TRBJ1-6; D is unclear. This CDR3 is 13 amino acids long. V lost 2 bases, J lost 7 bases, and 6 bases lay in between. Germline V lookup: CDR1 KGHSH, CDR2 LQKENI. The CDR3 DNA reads TGTGCCAGCTCACCATCGGGAAATTCACCCCTCCACTTT. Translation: CASSPSGNSPLHF.

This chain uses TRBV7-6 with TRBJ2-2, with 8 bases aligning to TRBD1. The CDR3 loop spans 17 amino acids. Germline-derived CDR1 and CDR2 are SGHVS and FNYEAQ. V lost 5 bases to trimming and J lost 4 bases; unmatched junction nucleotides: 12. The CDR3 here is CASSPGKTGASTGELFF. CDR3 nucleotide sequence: TGTGCCAGCAGCCCCGGGAAGACAGGGGCCTCCACCGGGGAGCTGTTTTTT.

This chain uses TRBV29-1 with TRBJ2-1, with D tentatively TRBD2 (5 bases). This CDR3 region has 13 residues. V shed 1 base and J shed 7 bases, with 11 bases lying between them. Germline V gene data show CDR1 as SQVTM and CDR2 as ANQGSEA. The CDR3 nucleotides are TGCAGCGTTGAAGGCGACCCGGGGAATGAGCAGTTCTTC. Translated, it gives CSVEGDPGNEQFF.

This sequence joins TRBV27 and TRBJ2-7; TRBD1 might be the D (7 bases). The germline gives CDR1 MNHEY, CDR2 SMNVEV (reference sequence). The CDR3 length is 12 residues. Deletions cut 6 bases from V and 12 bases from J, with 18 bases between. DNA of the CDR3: TGTGCCAGCAGCGGGGCAGGGGGGAGTAGGTACTTC. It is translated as CASSGAGGSRYF.

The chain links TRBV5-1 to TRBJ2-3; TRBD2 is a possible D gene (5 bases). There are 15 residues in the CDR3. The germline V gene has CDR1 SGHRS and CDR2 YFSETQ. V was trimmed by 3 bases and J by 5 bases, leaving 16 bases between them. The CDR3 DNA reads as TGCGCCAGCAGCTCCCGGGCTAGCCGTCTAGATACGCAGTATTTT. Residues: CASSSRASRLDTQYF.

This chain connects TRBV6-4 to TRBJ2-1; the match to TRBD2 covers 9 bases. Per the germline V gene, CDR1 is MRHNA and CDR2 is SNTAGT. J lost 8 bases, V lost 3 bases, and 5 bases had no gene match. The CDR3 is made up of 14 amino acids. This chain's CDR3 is CASSERGGWDEQFF. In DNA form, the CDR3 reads TGTGCCAGCAGTGAGCGGGGGGGCTGGGATGAGCAGTTCTTC.

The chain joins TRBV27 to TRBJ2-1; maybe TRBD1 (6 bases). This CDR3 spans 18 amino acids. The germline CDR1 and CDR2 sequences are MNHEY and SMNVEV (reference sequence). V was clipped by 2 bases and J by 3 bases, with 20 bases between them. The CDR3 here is CASSLNFGLDRLYNEQFF. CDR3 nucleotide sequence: TGTGCCAGCAGTTTAAATTTCGGTCTAGACAGGCTCTACAATGAGCAGTTCTTC.

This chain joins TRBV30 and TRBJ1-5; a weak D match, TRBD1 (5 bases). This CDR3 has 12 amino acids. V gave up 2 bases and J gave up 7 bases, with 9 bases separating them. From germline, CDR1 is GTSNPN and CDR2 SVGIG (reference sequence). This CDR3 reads CAWSWGTQPQHF. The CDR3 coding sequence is TGTGCCTGGAGTTGGGGGACCCAGCCCCAGCATTTT.

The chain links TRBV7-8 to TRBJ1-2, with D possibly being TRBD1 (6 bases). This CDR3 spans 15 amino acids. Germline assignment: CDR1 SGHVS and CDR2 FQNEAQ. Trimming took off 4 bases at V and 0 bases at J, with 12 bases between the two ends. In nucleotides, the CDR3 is TGTGCCAGCAGCTCAACGGACAGAGCTAACTATGGCTACACCTTC. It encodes CASSSTDRANYGYTF.

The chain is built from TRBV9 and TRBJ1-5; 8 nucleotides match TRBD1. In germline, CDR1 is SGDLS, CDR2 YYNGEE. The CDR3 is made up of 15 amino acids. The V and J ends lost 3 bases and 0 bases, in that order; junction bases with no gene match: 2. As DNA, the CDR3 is TGTGCCAGCAGCGCCGGACAGGGTAGCAATCAGCCCCAGCATTTT. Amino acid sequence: CASSAGQGSNQPQHF.

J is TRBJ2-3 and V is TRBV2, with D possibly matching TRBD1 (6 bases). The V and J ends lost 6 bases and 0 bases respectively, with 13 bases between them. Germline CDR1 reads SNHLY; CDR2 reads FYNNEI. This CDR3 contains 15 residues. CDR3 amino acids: CASSYEGVSTDTQYF. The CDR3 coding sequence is TGTGCCAGCAGCTACGAGGGGGTTAGCACAGATACGCAGTATTTT.

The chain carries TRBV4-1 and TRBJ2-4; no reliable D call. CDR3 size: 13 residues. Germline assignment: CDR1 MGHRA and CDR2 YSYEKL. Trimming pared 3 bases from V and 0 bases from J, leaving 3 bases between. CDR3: CASSQGAKNIQYF. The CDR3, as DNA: TGCGCCAGCAGCCAGGGAGCCAAAAACATTCAGTACTTC.

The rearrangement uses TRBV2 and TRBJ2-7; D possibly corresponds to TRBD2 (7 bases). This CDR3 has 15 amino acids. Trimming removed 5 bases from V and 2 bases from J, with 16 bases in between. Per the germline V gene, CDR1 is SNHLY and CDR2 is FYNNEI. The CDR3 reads CASSLDGGRTYEQYF. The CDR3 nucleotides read TGTGCCAGCAGTTTGGACGGGGGGCGGACCTACGAGCAGTACTTC.

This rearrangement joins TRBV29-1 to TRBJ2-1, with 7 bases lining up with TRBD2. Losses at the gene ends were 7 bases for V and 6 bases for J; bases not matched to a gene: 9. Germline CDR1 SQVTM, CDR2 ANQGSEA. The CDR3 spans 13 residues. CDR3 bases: TGCAGCGGGCGACCAAGCGGGATCAATGAGCAGTTCTTC. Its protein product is CSGRPSGINEQFF.

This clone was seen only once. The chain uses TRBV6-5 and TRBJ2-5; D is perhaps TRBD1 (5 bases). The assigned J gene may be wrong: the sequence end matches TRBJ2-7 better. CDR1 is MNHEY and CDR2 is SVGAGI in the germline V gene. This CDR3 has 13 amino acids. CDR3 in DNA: TGTGCCAGCAGCCTCCTCCAGGGCTACGAGCAGTACTTC. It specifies CASSLLQGYEQYF.

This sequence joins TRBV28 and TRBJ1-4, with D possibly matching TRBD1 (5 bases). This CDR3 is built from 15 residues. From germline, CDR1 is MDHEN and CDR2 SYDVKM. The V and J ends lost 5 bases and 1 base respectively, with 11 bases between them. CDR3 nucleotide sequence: TGTGCCAGCAGTACCCGACAGAAAACTAATGAAAAACTGTTTTTT. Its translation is CASSTRQKTNEKLFF. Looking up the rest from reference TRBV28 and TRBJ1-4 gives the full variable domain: DVKVTQSSRYLVKRTGEKVFLECVQDMDHENMFWYRQDPGLGLRLIYFSYDVKMKEKGDIPEGYSVSREKKERFSLILESASTNQTSMYLCASSTRQKTNEKLFFGSGTQLSVL.

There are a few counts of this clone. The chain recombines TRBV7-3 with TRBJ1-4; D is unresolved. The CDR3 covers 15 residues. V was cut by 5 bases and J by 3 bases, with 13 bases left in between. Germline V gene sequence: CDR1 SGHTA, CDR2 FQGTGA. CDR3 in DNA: TGTGCCAGCAGCCCCCACCGTCAGGCTAATGAAAAACTGTTTTTT. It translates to CASSPHRQANEKLFF.

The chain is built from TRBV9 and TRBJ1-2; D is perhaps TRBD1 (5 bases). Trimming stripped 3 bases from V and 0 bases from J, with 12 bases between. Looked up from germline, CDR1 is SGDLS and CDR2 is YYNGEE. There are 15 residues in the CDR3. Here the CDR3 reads CASSDGTEPNYGYTF. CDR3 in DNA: TGTGCCAGCAGCGACGGGACGGAACCTAACTATGGCTACACCTTC.

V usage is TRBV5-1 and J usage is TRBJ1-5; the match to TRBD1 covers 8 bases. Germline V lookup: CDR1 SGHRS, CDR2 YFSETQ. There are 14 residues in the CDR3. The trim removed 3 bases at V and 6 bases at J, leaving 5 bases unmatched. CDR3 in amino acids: CASSSTGEGQPQHF. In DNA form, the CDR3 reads TGCGCCAGCAGCTCGACAGGGGAAGGTCAGCCCCAGCATTTT.

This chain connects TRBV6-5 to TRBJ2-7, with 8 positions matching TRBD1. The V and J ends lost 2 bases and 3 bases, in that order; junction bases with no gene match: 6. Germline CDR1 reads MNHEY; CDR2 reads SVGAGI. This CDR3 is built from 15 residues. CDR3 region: CASSYRGTGGYEQYF. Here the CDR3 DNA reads TGTGCCAGCAGTTACCGCGGGACAGGTGGCTACGAGCAGTACTTC.

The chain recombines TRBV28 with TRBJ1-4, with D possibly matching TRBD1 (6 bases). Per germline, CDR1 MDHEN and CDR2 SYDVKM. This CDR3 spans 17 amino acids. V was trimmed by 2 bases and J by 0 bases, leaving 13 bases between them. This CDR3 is CASSLGVGDTTNEKLFF. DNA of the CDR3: TGTGCCAGCAGTTTAGGCGTGGGGGACACAACTAATGAAAAACTGTTTTTT.

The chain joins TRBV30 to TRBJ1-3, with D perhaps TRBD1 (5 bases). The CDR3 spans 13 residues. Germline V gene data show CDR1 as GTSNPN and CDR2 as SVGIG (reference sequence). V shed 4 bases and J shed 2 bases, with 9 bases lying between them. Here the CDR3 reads CAWNQGAGNTIYF. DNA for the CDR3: TGTGCCTGGAATCAGGGTGCTGGAAACACCATATATTTT.